The present T cell receptor beta chain was sequenced within a study of blood T cell repertoires in COVID-19. In assigning cohorts, the study relied on participant-reported clinical history. V lost 6 bases and J 6 bases, leaving 8 bases between the germline ends. Germline lookup yields CDR1 MNHEY and CDR2 SVGAGI. This CDR3 contains 12 residues. Sequencing was performed with immunoSEQ multiplex PCR; in TCRdb, only in-frame clones are kept and a portion is missing. The profile shows 400,000 or so clones, over 75% of them singletons. This clone turned up a few times. This chain links TRBV6-5 with TRBJ2-2, with D possibly TRBD2 on 5 matching bases. The TCR sequence derives from a man aged 25 to 40 who had recovered from COVID-19. The sample taken for sequencing was PBMCs or T cells enriched from blood (not recorded which). The CDR3 is CASRREAGELFF. The DNA for the CDR3 is TGTGCCAGCAGACGGGAAGCCGGGGAGCTGTTTTTT.